One and the same sample provided the 27 T cell receptor beta chains below, sequenced in a study of shared clonotypes between healthy human individuals. Terminally differentiated effector memory CD45RA+ cells were excluded from the naive CD8 cells, which were CD45RO-negative and positively selected for CCR7. Using immunoSEQ multiplex PCR, the repertoire was profiled, and TCRdb retains in-frame clones only, with some absent. The sample has about 2,200,000 clones; 85% to 95% are singletons. The specimen sequenced was naive CD8+ T cells from PBMCs. Every receptor here comes from a man between 18 and 35 years old in good health. Some clones in this sample may be carry-over from other donors' samples.

The chain recombines TRBV7-9 with TRBJ2-7; TRBD1 matches at 8 bases. Germline CDR1 is SEHNR and CDR2 is FQNEAQ (reference sequence). V was pared by 5 bases and J by 0 bases, with 9 bases of the junction left unmatched. The CDR3 is made up of 16 amino acids. DNA of the CDR3: TGTGCCAGCAGCCCAGGGACAGGTTCGAGCTCCTACGAGCAGTACTTC. Amino acids: CASSPGTGSSSYEQYF.

This clone was detected a few times. Other DNA sequences of this sample code for an identical CDR3. This sequence joins TRBV7-9 and TRBJ2-1; no firm D call. V was clipped by 1 base and J by 5 bases, with 6 bases between them. The CDR3 contains 13 residues. Looked up from germline, CDR1 is SEHNR and CDR2 is FQNEAQ (reference sequence). CDR3 residues: CASSLGVNNEQFF. The CDR3 DNA reads TGTGCCAGCAGCTTAGGAGTCAACAATGAGCAGTTCTTC.

J is TRBJ1-1 and V is TRBV5-1, with unresolved D. The CDR3 covers 14 residues. Trimming took off 6 bases at V and 0 bases at J, with 12 bases between the two ends. Germline assignment: CDR1 SGHRS and CDR2 YFSETQ. The CDR3 here is CASTGGVLNTEAFF. CDR3 nucleotides: TGCGCCAGCACCGGTGGGGTTCTGAACACTGAAGCTTTCTTT.

This sequence joins TRBV15 and TRBJ2-7, with 10 bases matching TRBD1. This CDR3 region has 14 residues. Per germline, CDR1 LNHNV and CDR2 YYDKDF (reference sequence). V lost 6 bases and J lost 4; bases outside the gene matches: 6. Here the CDR3 DNA reads TGTGCCACCAGTGGGACAGGGGAAGGATACGAGCAGTACTTC. This sequence encodes CATSGTGEGYEQYF. The whole variable domain, remainder taken from reference TRBV15 and TRBJ2-7, is DAMVIQNPRYQVTQFGKPVTLSCSQTLNHNVMYWYQQKSSQAPKLLFHYYDKDFNNEADTPDNFQSRRPNTSFCFLDIRSPGLGDTAMYLCATSGTGEGYEQYFGPGTRLTVT.

Notes on this clone: The identical CDR3 is also encoded by other nucleotide sequences in the sample. J is TRBJ2-7 and V is TRBV9, with D uncertain. Germline V gene data show CDR1 as SGDLS and CDR2 as YYNGEE. The CDR3 is 12 amino acids. V lost 4 bases, J lost 4 bases, and 9 bases lay in between. CDR3 loop: CASSPHPYEQYF. In DNA form, the CDR3 reads TGTGCCAGCAGCCCGCACCCGTACGAGCAGTACTTC.

The V call is TRBV7-3, the J call TRBJ2-2; no firm D call. The CDR3 spans 15 residues. From germline, CDR1 is SGHTA and CDR2 FQGTGA. V lost 6 bases to trimming and J lost 1 base, with 12 bases between them. The CDR3 loop reads CASSQGLRNTGELFF. The CDR3 nucleotides are TGTGCCAGCAGTCAAGGGCTAAGGAACACCGGGGAGCTGTTTTTT.

This clone was seen only a few times. Additional DNA sequences in this sample encode the identical CDR3. The V and J genes are TRBV27 and TRBJ2-1; D uncertain. The germline gives CDR1 MNHEY, CDR2 SMNVEV (reference sequence). The CDR3 is 13 amino acids. Trimming removed 5 bases at V and 0 bases at J, with 5 bases between. CDR3 in DNA: TGTGCCAGCAGTCGGAGCTCCTACAATGAGCAGTTCTTC. Translated, it gives CASSRSSYNEQFF.

The chain combines TRBV6-1 with TRBJ1-5, with D uncertain. Germline assignment: CDR1 MNHNS and CDR2 SASEGT. The CDR3 is 15 amino acids. Trimming pared 2 bases from V and 1 base from J, leaving 9 bases between. CDR3 DNA: TGTGCCAGCAGTGAACTGGGGTACAGCAATCAGCCCCAGCATTTT. Translating gives CASSELGYSNQPQHF.

The gene calls are TRBV7-6 and TRBJ2-3, with TRBD1 matching 7 bases. The CDR3 covers 16 residues. The J segment lost 0 bases and the V segment lost 0 bases, leaving 3 bases of the junction unmatched. Germline loops: CDR1 SGHVS, CDR2 FNYEAQ. The CDR3 DNA reads TGTGCCAGCAGCTTAGCGACAGGGCCTAGCACAGATACGCAGTATTTT. It encodes CASSLATGPSTDTQYF.

This chain connects TRBV27 to TRBJ2-7; D unclear. The V gene's germline CDR1 is MNHEY and CDR2 SMNVEV (reference sequence). V lost 5 bases and J lost 1, with 21 bases in between. The CDR3 is 17 residues long. CDR3 amino acids: CASSPSSPIISSYEQYF. CDR3 coding DNA: TGTGCCAGCAGTCCCAGCAGCCCCATAATAAGTTCCTACGAGCAGTACTTC.

This clone has only one observation. V gene TRBV7-2 combines with J gene TRBJ2-1; 7 bases fit TRBD2. The CDR3 runs 17 residues. V was clipped by 10 bases and J by 0 bases; unmatched bases: 15. Germline CDR1 and CDR2: SGHTA and FQGNSA. CDR3 in amino acids: CATSERAGVGSYNEQFF. CDR3 DNA: TGTGCCACCTCCGAAAGGGCGGGAGTCGGCTCCTACAATGAGCAGTTCTTC.

The rearrangement links TRBV7-3 to TRBJ2-2; a possible D gene is TRBD1 (6 bases). The germline V gene has CDR1 SGHTA and CDR2 FQGTGA. The CDR3 is 15 amino acids. V shed 6 bases and J shed 0 bases, with 11 bases lying between them. As DNA, the CDR3 is TGTGCCAGCAGATCGGGACATTCGAACACCGGGGAGCTGTTTTTT. Its protein is CASRSGHSNTGELFF.

This rearrangement joins TRBV4-3 to TRBJ1-1; no clear D gene. This CDR3 comprises 15 residues. V lost 0 bases and J 3 bases, leaving 11 bases between the germline ends. Germline V gene data show CDR1 as LGHNA and CDR2 as YSLEER. CDR3: CASSQDLATYTEAFF. Here the CDR3 DNA reads TGCGCCAGCAGCCAAGATCTAGCCACATACACTGAAGCTTTCTTT.

Remarks on this clone: Other DNA sequences in this sample translate to the same CDR3. This chain uses TRBV27 with TRBJ2-7; perhaps TRBD2 as D (6 bases). In germline, CDR1 is MNHEY, CDR2 SMNVEV (reference sequence). The CDR3 spans 14 residues. V was trimmed by 0 bases and J by 3 bases, leaving 9 bases between them. This CDR3 is CASSLSGSGYEQYF. For the CDR3, the DNA is TGTGCCAGCAGTTTATCCGGGAGCGGCTACGAGCAGTACTTC.

The V call is TRBV4-1, the J call TRBJ2-7; D remains ambiguous. Deletions cut 2 bases from V and 3 bases from J, with 8 bases between. Germline CDR1 reads MGHRA; CDR2 reads YSYEKL. This CDR3 spans 13 amino acids. CDR3 residues: CASSQTEYYEQYF. In DNA form, the CDR3 reads TGCGCCAGCAGCCAAACAGAGTACTACGAGCAGTACTTC.

The J gene is TRBJ2-5, the V gene TRBV6-1, with 8 bases fitting TRBD2. J lost 5 bases, V lost 6 bases, and 11 bases had no gene match. Germline CDR1 reads MNHNS; CDR2 reads SASEGT. The CDR3 contains 15 residues. CDR3 region: CASRAAGEGMETQYF. The CDR3 DNA reads TGTGCCAGCAGGGCAGCGGGAGAAGGTATGGAGACCCAGTACTTC.

The CDR3 DNA reads TGTGCCATCAGGTCGCTTGGGGGGACGGTCTACACCTTC. Its protein is CAIRSLGGTVYTF. This sequence joins TRBV10-3 and TRBJ1-2, with D maybe TRBD1 (5 bases). V was trimmed by 6 bases and J by 10 bases, leaving 18 bases between them. Germline CDR1 ENHRY, CDR2 SYGVKD. CDR3 length equals 13 residues.

The V call is TRBV10-3, the J call TRBJ2-3, with a weak D call TRBD2 (5 bases). Germline CDR1 reads ENHRY; CDR2 reads SYGVKD. CDR3 size: 13 residues. V was trimmed by 4 bases and J by 6 bases, leaving 11 bases between them. CDR3 coding DNA: TGTGCCATCAGTGTAGGGAGAGCGGATACGCAGTATTTT. Its translation is CAISVGRADTQYF.

The chain is built from TRBV6-5 and TRBJ1-2, with unresolved D. The CDR3 runs to 16 residues. Germline V lookup: CDR1 MNHEY, CDR2 SVGAGI. V was trimmed by 3 bases and J by 4 bases, leaving 18 bases between them. The CDR3 region is CASSYILRGVFYGYTF. CDR3 nucleotide sequence: TGTGCCAGCAGTTATATCCTTCGGGGAGTATTCTATGGCTACACCTTC.

This clone has a handful of counts. The chain joins TRBV11-2 to TRBJ2-1; TRBD2 agrees at 10 bases. The J segment lost 8 bases and the V segment lost 8 bases, leaving 12 bases of the junction unmatched. CDR3 size: 15 residues. The germline V gene has CDR1 SGHAT and CDR2 FQNNGV. CDR3 nucleotide sequence: TGTGCCAGCGGTAGTGGAGCGGGAGGGAGGGATGAGCAGTTCTTC. Its protein product is CASGSGAGGRDEQFF.

The V gene is TRBV29-1, the J gene TRBJ2-5, with D perhaps matching TRBD2 (5 bases). This CDR3 is 14 amino acids long. Germline CDR1 and CDR2: SQVTM and ANQGSEA. V was pared by 4 bases and J by 4 bases, with 16 bases between. The CDR3 protein is CSVVGGYVGETQYF. The CDR3, as DNA: TGCAGCGTTGTAGGAGGCTACGTGGGAGAGACCCAGTACTTC.

The chain combines TRBV5-1 with TRBJ2-7; D call uncertain. Trimming removed 5 bases from V and 5 bases from J, with 20 bases in between. Germline CDR1 is SGHRS and CDR2 is YFSETQ. The CDR3 extends over 15 amino acids. CDR3 loop: CASRPVTAIRDEQYF. CDR3 coding DNA: TGCGCCAGCAGACCTGTGACGGCCATCCGCGACGAGCAGTACTTC.

The rearrangement uses TRBV9 and TRBJ2-1, with 8 bases fitting TRBD2. CDR1 and CDR2 (germline): SGDLS, YYNGEE. CDR3 length: 15 amino acids. The V gene end was trimmed by 4 bases and the J gene end by 6 bases; junction bases not matched to a gene: 9. The CDR3: CASSKGGGIGNEQFF. The CDR3 DNA sequence: TGTGCCAGCAGCAAAGGCGGGGGGATAGGCAATGAGCAGTTCTTC. Filled out from reference TRBV9 and TRBJ2-1, the complete variable domain reads DSGVTQTPKHLITATGQRVTLRCSPRSGDLSVYWYQQSLDQGLQFLIQYYNGEERAKGNILERFSAQQFPDLHSELNLSSLELGDSALYFCASSKGGGIGNEQFFGPGTRLTVL.

This clone appeared a few times. The rearrangement uses TRBV19 and TRBJ1-3; a weak D match, TRBD1 (5 bases). V was trimmed by 5 bases and J by 4 bases, leaving 12 bases between them. Looked up from germline, CDR1 is LNHDA and CDR2 is SQIVND (reference sequence). The CDR3 loop spans 14 amino acids. This CDR3 reads CASSERGFGNTIYF. The CDR3 coding sequence is TGTGCCAGTAGTGAGAGGGGATTCGGAAACACCATATATTTT.

In regard to this clone: Different DNA sequences within this sample yield the same CDR3. The genes are TRBV7-9 and TRBJ2-1, with 7 bases identical to TRBD2. In germline, CDR1 is SEHNR, CDR2 FQNEAQ (reference sequence). With V trimmed by 3 bases and J by 7 bases, 3 bases remained unmatched. This CDR3 is 13 amino acids long. The CDR3 loop reads CASSFGRRNEQFF. The CDR3 bases are TGTGCCAGCAGCTTCGGGAGGAGGAATGAGCAGTTCTTC.

This chain links TRBV5-5 with TRBJ2-7; D is ambiguous. The CDR3 contains 11 residues. The germline V and J ends were trimmed by 4 bases and 3 bases, with 5 bases remaining between them. Germline CDR1 SGHKS, CDR2 YYEKEE (reference sequence). CDR3 protein: CASSTGYEQYF. CDR3 nucleotide sequence: TGTGCCAGCAGCACCGGCTACGAGCAGTACTTC.

The J gene is TRBJ2-1, the V gene TRBV7-9; possibly TRBD1 for D (6 bases). Germline values: CDR1 SEHNR, CDR2 FQNEAQ (reference sequence). This CDR3 region has 18 residues. V was pared by 0 bases and J by 6 bases, with 21 bases between. The CDR3 spells CASSLAGGSTRMGNEQFF. CDR3 bases: TGTGCCAGCAGCTTAGCAGGGGGTTCAACTAGGATGGGCAATGAGCAGTTCTTC.